This T cell receptor (beta chain) was captured in a study of CD8 T cells in Susac syndrome. Age- and sex-matched healthy donors served as the control group. While CD8+ and CD4+ T cells were isolated negatively, TEMRA cells were enriched by FACS. Details on this clonotype: Its cognate antigen is unknown.

The V and J ends lost 0 bases and 1 base respectively, with 6 bases between them. The CDR3 extends over 14 amino acids. CDR1 and CDR2 (germline): SGHAT, FQNNGV. The RNA input was about 0.5 to 1 ug, and it was reverse transcribed with random hexamers. By means of immunoSEQ multiplex PCR, TCR beta CDR3 spanning 54 Vbeta and 13 Jbeta underwent amplification. TCRdb used MiXCR to reprocess the immunoSEQ multiplex PCR reads, holding one entry per CDR3 protein. The table has 90,000 to 150,000 distinct CDR3 sequences, roughly 90% seen once. The study, taken as a whole, reports: The study acknowledged a relatively small number of individuals in its TCR sequencing and HLA analysis.

This clonotype was sampled from a human donor in good health. The sample was CD8+ T cells from PBMCs. The chain recombines TRBV11-2 with TRBJ1-1, with a possible D match to TRBD1 (5 bases). This chain's CDR3 is CASSLDTGNTEAFF. The CDR3 DNA sequence: TGTGCCAGCAGCTTAGATACAGGGAACACTGAAGCTTTCTTT. The full variable domain, its missing parts supplied by reference TRBV11-2 and TRBJ1-1, is EAGVAQSPRYKIIEKRQSVAFWCNPISGHATLYWYQQILGQGPKLLIQFQNNGVVDDSQLPKDRFSAERLKGVDSTLKIQPAKLEDSAVYLCASSLDTGNTEAFFGQGTRLTVV.